The 15 T cell receptor beta chains in this list originate from one sample, sequenced in a study of blood T cell repertoires in COVID-19. The method was immunoSEQ multiplex PCR; TCRdb's version includes in-frame clones alone and lacks a portion of them. In the table there are roughly 100,000 clones, roughly 88% of which are singletons. The source material was peripheral blood. The receptors come from a human donor in a cohort sampled during active COVID-19.

This chain connects TRBV3-1 (or the pseudogene TRBV3-2) to TRBJ2-3; a weak D match, TRBD2 (5 bases). The germline V gene encodes CDR1 LGHDT and CDR2 YNNKEL (reference sequence). This CDR3 has 12 residues. V was clipped by 1 base and J by 6 bases, with 5 bases between them. CDR3 bases: TGTGCCAGCAGCCAAGGAGGGGATACGCAGTATTTT. Protein product: CASSQGGDTQYF.

J is TRBJ2-1 and V is TRBV7-9, with D uncertain. The CDR3 runs to 14 residues. V was shortened by 1 base and J by 6 bases, with 10 bases between the two germline ends. The V gene's germline CDR1 is SEHNR and CDR2 FQNEAQ (reference sequence). In DNA form, the CDR3 reads TGTGCCAGCAGCTTAGGCGCAACCTTCAATGAGCAGTTCTTC. Translation gives CASSLGATFNEQFF.

This clone turned up a few times. This sequence joins TRBV5-4 and TRBJ2-2; 11 bases are shared with TRBD2. The CDR3 consists of 15 residues. Trimming removed 4 bases from V and 4 bases from J; junction bases left unmatched: 3. Germline lookup yields CDR1 SGHNT and CDR2 YYREEE (reference sequence). CDR3 residues: CASSRGLAATGELFF. In nucleotides, the CDR3 is TGTGCCAGCAGCAGGGGACTAGCGGCCACCGGGGAGCTGTTTTTT.

As to this clone: The junction departs from germline at one end; a sequencing error may be responsible. The V gene is TRBV4-1, the J gene TRBJ2-7; 8 nucleotides align to TRBD2. CDR1 is MGHRA, CDR2 YSYEKL, per germline. This CDR3 contains 15 residues. CDR3 loop: CARRRREGGSYEQYF. In DNA form, the CDR3 reads TGCGCCCGCAGACGACGGGAGGGGGGGTCCTACGAGCAGTACTTC.

The chain is built from TRBV4-1 and TRBJ2-2, with TRBD1 matching over 10 bases. CDR3 length: 16 amino acids. The germline V gene has CDR1 MGHRA and CDR2 YSYEKL. With 4 bases clipped from V and 0 bases from J, the junction kept 2 bases outside the gene matches. This CDR3 is CASSPGTGANTGELFF. CDR3 nucleotide sequence: TGCGCCAGCAGCCCGGGGACAGGGGCGAACACCGGGGAGCTGTTTTTT.

The chain employs TRBV28 and TRBJ1-2; possible D gene TRBD1, 5 bases. There are 14 residues in the CDR3. Trimming cost V 7 bases and J 4 bases, with 16 bases left between them. Germline values: CDR1 MDHEN, CDR2 SYDVKM. CDR3 sequence (DNA): TGTGCCAGCACCCCCCCGGGGGAAACCTATGGCTACACCTTC. Encoded protein: CASTPPGETYGYTF.

The genes are TRBV10-3 and TRBJ2-7; TRBD1 matches at 8 bases. V lost 4 bases to trimming and J lost 4 bases; unmatched junction nucleotides: 6. Germline V gene lookup returns CDR1 ENHRY and CDR2 SYGVKD. The CDR3 contains 14 residues. The CDR3 coding sequence is TGTGCCATCAGTGGAGGGGACAGGTCGTACGAGCAGTACTTC. Residues: CAISGGDRSYEQYF.

The chain recombines TRBV11-2 with TRBJ1-2; no clear D. There are 13 residues in the CDR3. V lost 5 bases, J lost 3 bases, and 10 bases lay in between. The germline gives CDR1 SGHAT, CDR2 FQNNGV. The CDR3, as DNA: TGTGCCAGCAGCCCCAGGATGTACTATGGCTACACCTTC. Translated, it gives CASSPRMYYGYTF. The full variable domain, completed using reference TRBV11-2 and TRBJ1-2, is EAGVAQSPRYKIIEKRQSVAFWCNPISGHATLYWYQQILGQGPKLLIQFQNNGVVDDSQLPKDRFSAERLKGVDSTLKIQPAKLEDSAVYLCASSPRMYYGYTFGSGTRLTVV.

The chain has TRBV4-3 and TRBJ2-1, with TRBD2 identical over 8 bases. The V gene end was trimmed by 0 bases and the J gene end by 8 bases; junction bases not matched to a gene: 15. The CDR3 length is 18 residues. Germline V gene lookup returns CDR1 LGHNA and CDR2 YSLEER. CDR3 sequence reads: CASSQDTFGTRKAYEQFF. The CDR3 DNA follows: TGCGCCAGCAGCCAAGATACGTTTGGGACTAGGAAGGCGTATGAGCAGTTCTTC.

The chain links TRBV24-1 to TRBJ2-5; 14 positions agree with TRBD2. The CDR3 spans 18 residues. Germline V lookup: CDR1 KGHDR, CDR2 SFDVKD. The J segment lost 5 bases and the V segment lost 8 bases, leaving 15 bases of the junction unmatched. The CDR3 DNA is TGTGCCACCACCGAAGGAGAGAGACTAGCGGGAGGGCCCGAGACCCAGTACTTC. It is translated as CATTEGERLAGGPETQYF.

Only one count was recorded for this clone. This sequence joins TRBV9 and TRBJ2-7, with D possibly TRBD2 on 5 matching bases. V lost 5 bases and J 3 bases, leaving 15 bases between the germline ends. CDR3 size: 14 residues. Germline V CDR1 and CDR2: SGDLS, YYNGEE. The CDR3 sequence: CASSAGLGVYEQYF. The CDR3 DNA reads TGTGCCAGCAGTGCCGGACTGGGTGTCTACGAGCAGTACTTC.

This clone was counted a single time. The V call is TRBV25-1, the J call TRBJ1-1, with a weak D call TRBD1 (5 bases). The CDR3 length is 14 residues. The V end lost 4 bases, the J end lost 10 bases, and 19 bases lay between the germline ends. CDR1 and CDR2 from the germline V gene are MGHDK and SYGVNS. The CDR3 loop is CASSVNGKEGRAFF. The CDR3, as DNA: TGTGCCAGCAGTGTAAATGGTAAGGAGGGGAGAGCTTTCTTT.

J is TRBJ2-1 and V is TRBV7-9, with a weak D call TRBD1 (5 bases). V lost 2 bases and J lost 0, with 11 bases in between. This CDR3 contains 16 residues. CDR1 is SEHNR, CDR2 FQNEAQ, per germline (reference sequence). CDR3 in DNA: TGTGCCAGCAGCTTATCAGGGCAAAGCTCCTACAATGAGCAGTTCTTC. Translating it yields CASSLSGQSSYNEQFF.

V gene TRBV3-1 (or the pseudogene TRBV3-2) combines with J gene TRBJ1-1; 7 nucleotides line up with TRBD1. Germline V gene data show CDR1 as LGHDT and CDR2 as YNNKEL (reference sequence). J lost 4 bases, V lost 4 bases, and 6 bases had no gene match. The CDR3 is 14 residues long. The CDR3: CASSRGDRRTEAFF. The CDR3 bases are TGTGCCAGCAGCCGTGGGGACAGACGCACTGAAGCTTTCTTT.

The rearrangement uses TRBV18 and TRBJ2-3, with 9 bases fitting TRBD1. Germline V gene data show CDR1 as KGHSH and CDR2 as LQKENI. CDR3 length equals 15 residues. With 6 bases clipped from V and 7 bases from J, the junction kept 11 bases outside the gene matches. CDR3 residues: CASSARDRDSYTQYF. DNA of the CDR3: TGTGCCAGCTCCGCCCGGGACAGGGACTCATATACGCAGTATTTT.